The entry below describes one T cell receptor beta chain. These data originate in a study of patients and donors after allogeneic stem cell transplantation. TCRdb called the RT-PCR reads again in MiXCR, with one record for every CDR3 protein. The sample contains 150,000 to 200,000 distinct CDR3 sequences, 30% of which appear only once. Germline V gives CDR1 LGHNT, CDR2 FRNRAP. This CDR3 region has 15 residues. J gave up 0 bases and V 0 bases, and 1 base lay outside the gene matches. What was sequenced was blood, either unsorted or a sorted T cell fraction (not recorded which). The V gene is TRBV12-5, the J gene TRBJ2-5; 7 bases map to TRBD2. This clonotype was obtained from a human donor who was either an allogeneic HSCT recipient or a stem cell or donor lymphocyte infusion donor (not recorded which). It is not recorded whose cells these are; they may come from a transplant donor. CDR3 bases: TGTGCTAGTGGTTTGGTACTAGCGTACCAAGAGACCCAGTACTTC. Its protein product is CASGLVLAYQETQYF. Full variable domain (missing parts from reference TRBV12-5 and TRBJ2-5): DARVTQTPRHKVTEMGQEVTMRCQPILGHNTVFWYRQTMMQGLELLAYFRNRAPLDDSGMPKDRFSAEMPDATLATLKIQPSEPRDSAVYFCASGLVLAYQETQYFGPGTRLLVL.